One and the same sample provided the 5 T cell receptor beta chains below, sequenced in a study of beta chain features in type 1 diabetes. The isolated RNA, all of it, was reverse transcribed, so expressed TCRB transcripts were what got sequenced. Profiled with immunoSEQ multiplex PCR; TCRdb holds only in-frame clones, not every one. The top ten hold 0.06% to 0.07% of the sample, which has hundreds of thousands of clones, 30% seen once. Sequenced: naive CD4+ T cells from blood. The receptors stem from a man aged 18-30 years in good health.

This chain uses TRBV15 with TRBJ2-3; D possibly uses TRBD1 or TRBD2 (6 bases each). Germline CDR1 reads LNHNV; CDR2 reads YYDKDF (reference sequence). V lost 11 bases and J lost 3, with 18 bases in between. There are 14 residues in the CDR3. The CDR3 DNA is TGTGCCTCCCGGTGGAGGGGGTTTACAGATACGCAGTATTTT. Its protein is CASRWRGFTDTQYF.

In DNA form, the CDR3 reads TGTGCCACCAGCAGGTACAGGGGGGGATACGAGCAGTACTTC. Amino acid sequence: CATSRYRGGYEQYF. The V and J genes are TRBV15 and TRBJ2-7; D is perhaps TRBD1 (8 bases). The CDR3 is 14 residues long. Germline lookup yields CDR1 LNHNV and CDR2 YYDKDF (reference sequence). Between the trimmed V and J ends, which lost 3 bases and 4 bases, there was a span of 13 bases.

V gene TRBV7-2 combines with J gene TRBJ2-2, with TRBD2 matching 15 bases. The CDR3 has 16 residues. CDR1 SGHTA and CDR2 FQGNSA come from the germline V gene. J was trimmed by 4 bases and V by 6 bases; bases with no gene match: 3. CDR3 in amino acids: CASRRGLAGGTGELFF. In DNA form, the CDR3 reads TGTGCCAGCAGGCGGGGACTAGCGGGAGGCACCGGGGAGCTGTTTTTT. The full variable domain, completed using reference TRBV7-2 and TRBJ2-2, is GAGVSQSPSNKVTEKGKDVELRCDPISGHTALYWYRQSLGQGLEFLIYFQGNSAPDKSGLPSDRFSAERTGGSVSTLTIQRTQQEDSAVYLCASRRGLAGGTGELFFGEGSRLTVL.

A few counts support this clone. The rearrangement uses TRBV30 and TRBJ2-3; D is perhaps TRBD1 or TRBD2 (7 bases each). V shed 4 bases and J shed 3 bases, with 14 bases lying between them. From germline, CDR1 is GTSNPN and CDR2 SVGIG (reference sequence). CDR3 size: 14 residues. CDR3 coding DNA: TGTGCCTGGACCCAGGGGGGAGGGACAGATACGCAGTATTTT. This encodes CAWTQGGGTDTQYF.

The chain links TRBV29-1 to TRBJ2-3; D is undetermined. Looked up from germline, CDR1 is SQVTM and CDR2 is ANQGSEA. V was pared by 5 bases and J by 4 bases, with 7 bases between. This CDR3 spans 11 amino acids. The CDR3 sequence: CSVPIADTQYF. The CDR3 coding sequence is TGCAGCGTTCCCATAGCAGATACGCAGTATTTT.